The T cell receptor (beta chain) described here comes from a study of T-cell memory formation after mild COVID-19. This clonotype was seen many times. Trimming removed 4 bases from V and 5 bases from J, with 18 bases in between. The CDR3 sequence is 17 residues long. Germline V gene sequence: CDR1 SEHNR, CDR2 FQNEAQ (reference sequence). One entry per CDR3 protein results from TCRdb running MiXCR on the 5' RACE reads. This sample has a few hundred thousand distinct CDR3 sequences, with 16% found just once. This rearrangement joins TRBV7-9 to TRBJ2-6; perhaps TRBD1 as D (5 bases). The receptor was derived from a man between 18 and 29 years old who had mild COVID-19 (a few samples of this study predate the infection). Cell type and time point are not known. The source material was PBMCs or a T cell subset sorted from them (not recorded which). CDR3 coding DNA: TGTGCCAGCAGCTCCTTGGATAGGCAGGGTAGGGCCAACGTCCTGACTTTC. Protein sequence: CASSSLDRQGRANVLTF.